Below are 22 T cell receptor beta chains sequenced from a single sample in a study of blood T cells in healthy people across ages. Primers used in a second PCR of about 6 to 11 cycles were a sample-barcoded 5' primer and a J-beta primer mix. One entry per CDR3 protein results from TCRdb running MiXCR on the 5' RACE reads. Here the sample spans approximately 1.5 million distinct CDR3 sequences, about 31% being singletons. Sequenced material: blood. Receptor source: a woman between 25 and 40 years old in good health.

V gene TRBV30 combines with J gene TRBJ1-2; D is uncertain. The CDR3 runs to 13 residues. Germline V gene data show CDR1 as GTSNPN and CDR2 as SVGIG (reference sequence). Trimming left V 0 bases short and J 6 bases short, with 11 bases between. The CDR3 loop reads CAWSVPGTNGYTF. CDR3 nucleotides: TGTGCCTGGAGTGTTCCAGGCACGAATGGCTACACCTTC.

The chain couples TRBV20-1 to TRBJ2-7; the match to TRBD1 covers 7 bases. The length of the CDR3 is 14 residues. V was clipped by 5 bases and J by 3 bases; unmatched bases: 10. Germline V gene lookup returns CDR1 DFQATT and CDR2 SNEGSKA (reference sequence). The CDR3, as DNA: TGCAGTGCTCCTTATTTGGACAGGTACTACGAGCAGTACTTC. Translated: CSAPYLDRYYEQYF.

The CDR3 is CASSPRQTGELFF. Written as DNA, the CDR3 is TGTGCCAGCAGCCCTAGACAGACCGGGGAGCTGTTTTTT. This chain uses TRBV6-1 with TRBJ2-2; D is possibly TRBD1 (5 bases). The CDR3 is 13 amino acids. Trimming took off 6 bases at V and 5 bases at J, with 10 bases between the two ends. In germline, CDR1 is MNHNS, CDR2 SASEGT.

The chain has TRBV29-1 and TRBJ2-3, with 9 positions matching TRBD2. This CDR3 is built from 15 residues. CDR1 and CDR2 from the germline V gene are SQVTM and ANQGSEA. The V gene end was trimmed by 3 bases and the J gene end by 1 base; junction bases not matched to a gene: 5. The CDR3 nucleotides read TGCAGCGTTGACCGGACTAGCGCAGGCACAGATACGCAGTATTTT. This codes for CSVDRTSAGTDTQYF.

This chain uses TRBV27 with TRBJ2-7; 14 positions match TRBD2. The DNA end is a closer match to TRBJ2-5, so the J assignment may be wrong. The germline CDR1 and CDR2 sequences are MNHEY and SMNVEV (reference sequence). The CDR3 spans 15 residues. The CDR3 sequence: CASRLGLAGGETQYF. CDR3 DNA: TGTGCCAGCAGATTAGGACTAGCGGGAGGAGAGACCCAGTACTTC.

This clonotype was recorded a few times. The chain joins TRBV20-1 to TRBJ2-5; a weak D match, TRBD2 (6 bases). The ends were cut back, 3 bases at V and 0 bases at J, with 14 bases in the middle. CDR1 and CDR2 (germline): DFQATT, SNEGSKA (reference sequence). The CDR3 totals 15 residues. CDR3 protein: CSASIRGWYQETQYF. The CDR3 DNA follows: TGCAGTGCTAGTATCCGGGGGTGGTACCAAGAGACCCAGTACTTC.

To note about this clonotype: The germline gene is not matched at one end of the junction; a read error may be the cause. The chain employs TRBV20-1 and TRBJ2-1; D is possibly TRBD1 or TRBD2 (5 bases each). Germline lookup yields CDR1 DFQATT and CDR2 SNEGSKA (reference sequence). The CDR3 runs 16 residues. CDR3 in amino acids: CSTRRQGRTVDNEQFF. CDR3 coding DNA: TGCAGTACTAGACGCCAGGGCAGGACGGTGGACAATGAGCAGTTCTTC.

The chain joins TRBV7-9 to TRBJ2-1; D is perhaps TRBD2 (7 bases). The CDR3 covers 13 residues. Germline V gene lookup returns CDR1 SEHNR and CDR2 FQNEAQ (reference sequence). V was shortened by 5 bases and J by 7 bases, with 12 bases between the two germline ends. CDR3: CASSMGGGNEQFF. DNA of the CDR3: TGTGCCAGCAGCATGGGAGGGGGGAATGAGCAGTTCTTC.

This clonotype came up a few times. V usage is TRBV7-9 and J usage is TRBJ1-2; 10 bases map to TRBD1. Germline V gene sequence: CDR1 SEHNR, CDR2 FQNEAQ (reference sequence). V lost 5 bases to trimming and J lost 2 bases; unmatched junction nucleotides: 5. This CDR3 contains 15 residues. CDR3 sequence (DNA): TGTGCCAGCAGCGACCGGGACAGGGGAAACTATGGCTACACCTTC. Its translation: CASSDRDRGNYGYTF.

This clonotype was recorded only once. The chain joins TRBV30 to TRBJ2-5; TRBD1 is a possible D gene (7 bases). The CDR3 contains 12 residues. V lost 7 bases and J 11 bases, leaving 20 bases between the germline ends. Per the germline V gene, CDR1 is GTSNPN and CDR2 is SVGIG (reference sequence). The CDR3 here is CALDRLGGVQYF. CDR3 DNA sequence: TGTGCCTTGGACAGGCTAGGAGGGGTGCAGTACTTC.

Regarding this clonotype: Possible read error: a much larger clone is one base away. CDR3 sequence (DNA): TGTGCCAGCAGCTTAGGACACGGGAGACAAGAGACCCAGTACTTC. Its protein product is CASSLGHGRQETQYF. This chain connects TRBV11-2 to TRBJ2-5, with D tentatively TRBD2 (6 bases). V dropped 1 base and J dropped 2 bases, with 11 bases sitting between them. CDR1 is SGHAT, CDR2 FQNNGV, per germline. The CDR3 totals 15 residues.

V and J are TRBV5-1 and TRBJ2-7, with TRBD2 as a possible D gene (5 bases). Germline V CDR1 and CDR2: SGHRS, YFSETQ. V shed 5 bases and J shed 5 bases, with 14 bases lying between them. The CDR3 is made up of 13 amino acids. CDR3 DNA sequence: TGCGCCAGCAGACCCTCCGGGGTGAACGAGCAGTACTTC. Protein product: CASRPSGVNEQYF.

The rearrangement joins TRBV3-1 to TRBJ2-5; 8 bases map to TRBD2. Germline V gene data show CDR1 as LGHDT and CDR2 as YNNKEL (reference sequence). The CDR3 consists of 15 residues. Germline trimming cut 1 base from V and 13 bases from J; bases unmatched to any gene: 14. CDR3 nucleotides: TGTGCCAGCAGCCAAGTCCCAGCGGGGGTCGACGAGCGGTACTTC. Protein: CASSQVPAGVDERYF.

Only a few counts were recorded for this clonotype. V gene TRBV2 combines with J gene TRBJ2-5; 13 positions agree with TRBD2. The germline gives CDR1 SNHLY, CDR2 FYNNEI. Trimming cost V 6 bases and J 5 bases; bases outside gene matches: 12. This CDR3 is built from 17 residues. CDR3 sequence (DNA): TGTGCCAGCAGAGCCGGGACTAGCGGGGACCTCCAGGAGACCCAGTACTTC. It codes for CASRAGTSGDLQETQYF.

In its sample, this clonotype was seen once. The chain employs TRBV12-3 or TRBV12-4 and TRBJ2-1; tentatively, D is TRBD1 or TRBD2 (5 bases each). V was trimmed by 6 bases and J by 2 bases, leaving 14 bases between them. The CDR3 covers 15 residues. DNA for the CDR3: TGTGCCAGCAGCGTAGACGGGGCAGCCTACAATGAGCAGTTCTTC. This translates into CASSVDGAAYNEQFF.

This clonotype came up a few times. The rearrangement joins TRBV4-1 to TRBJ1-4; 7 bases are shared with TRBD1. The V segment lost 4 bases and the J segment 8 bases; nucleotides outside the gene matches: 4. This CDR3 spans 13 amino acids. The V gene's germline CDR1 is MGHRA and CDR2 YSYEKL. CDR3 coding DNA: TGCGCCAGCAGCCCCAGGGGGAGCGAAAAACTGTTTTTT. This translates into CASSPRGSEKLFF.

The rearrangement joins TRBV28 to TRBJ1-2; TRBD1 agrees at 7 bases. J gave up 7 bases and V 10 bases, and 24 bases lay outside the gene matches. Germline V gene lookup returns CDR1 MDHEN and CDR2 SYDVKM. The CDR3 covers 17 residues. This CDR3 is CAIQVPKGAQAGGGYTF. CDR3 bases: TGTGCCATCCAAGTCCCGAAGGGGGCCCAGGCCGGGGGTGGCTACACCTTC.

Of note for this clonotype: This may arise from a read error, as a much more abundant clone is one base away. This chain connects TRBV20-1 to TRBJ2-7; maybe TRBD2 (6 bases). The germline V and J ends were trimmed by 6 bases and 3 bases, with 12 bases remaining between them. The CDR3 is 12 amino acids. CDR1 and CDR2 (germline): DFQATT, SNEGSKA (reference sequence). This CDR3 is CSAGDSGYEQYF. The CDR3 DNA reads TGCAGTGCCGGGGATAGCGGCTACGAGCAGTACTTC.

This clonotype occurred a few times. The V call is TRBV4-1, the J call TRBJ1-6, with 9 bases fitting TRBD1. The ends lost 4 bases at V and 8 bases at J; junction bases unmatched: 6. Germline V gene data show CDR1 as MGHRA and CDR2 as YSYEKL. This CDR3 spans 15 amino acids. The chain's CDR3 is CASSRATGGDSPLHF. DNA for the CDR3: TGCGCCAGCAGCCGAGCGACAGGGGGAGATTCACCCCTCCACTTT.

This rearrangement joins TRBV27 to TRBJ2-1; no definite D call. V was pared by 8 bases and J by 6 bases, with 20 bases between. This CDR3 has 15 amino acids. Looked up from germline, CDR1 is MNHEY and CDR2 is SMNVEV (reference sequence). This chain's CDR3 is CASHEIGTTGNEQFF. CDR3 nucleotide sequence: TGTGCCAGCCACGAAATTGGAACGACCGGCAATGAGCAGTTCTTC.

The chain carries TRBV27 and TRBJ2-2; no firm D call. Germline CDR1 reads MNHEY; CDR2 reads SMNVEV (reference sequence). Trimming stripped 0 bases from V and 6 bases from J, with 5 bases between. This CDR3 is 13 amino acids long. The CDR3 bases are TGTGCCAGCAGTTTATCGAGTCCCGGGGAGCTGTTTTTT. The encoded protein is CASSLSSPGELFF.

The chain couples TRBV3-1 to TRBJ2-5; the D gene is possibly TRBD2 (6 bases). The length of the CDR3 is 14 residues. Germline-derived CDR1 and CDR2 are LGHDT and YNNKEL (reference sequence). V was shortened by 2 bases and J by 2 bases, with 9 bases between the two germline ends. CDR3 DNA: TGTGCCAGCAGCCAAAACAGCGGGCAAGAGACCCAGTACTTC. This translates into CASSQNSGQETQYF.